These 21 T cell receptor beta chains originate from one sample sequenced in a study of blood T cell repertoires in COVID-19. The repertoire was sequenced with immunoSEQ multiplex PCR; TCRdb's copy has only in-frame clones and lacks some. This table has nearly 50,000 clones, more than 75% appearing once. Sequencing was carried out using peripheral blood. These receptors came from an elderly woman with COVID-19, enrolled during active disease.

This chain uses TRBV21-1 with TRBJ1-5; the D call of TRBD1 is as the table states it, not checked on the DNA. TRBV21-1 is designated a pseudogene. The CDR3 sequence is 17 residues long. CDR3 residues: CASSKVLDGQGDQPQHF. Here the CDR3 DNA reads TGTGCCAGCAGCAAAGTCCTCGATGGACAGGGGGATCAGCCCCAGCATTTT.

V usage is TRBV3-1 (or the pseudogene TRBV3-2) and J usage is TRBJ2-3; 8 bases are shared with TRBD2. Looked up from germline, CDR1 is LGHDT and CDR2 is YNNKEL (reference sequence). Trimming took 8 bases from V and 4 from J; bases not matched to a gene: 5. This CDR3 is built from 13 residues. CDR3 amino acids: CASSLGLADTQYF. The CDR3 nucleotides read TGTGCCAGCTCCTTGGGACTAGCAGATACGCAGTATTTT.

CDR3 amino acids: CASSSERGSSYNEQFF. CDR3 in DNA: TGTGCCAGCAGCTCCGAGCGGGGAAGCTCCTACAATGAGCAGTTCTTC. The rearrangement joins TRBV11-3 to TRBJ2-1; 7 bases map to TRBD2. J was trimmed by 0 bases and V by 4 bases; bases with no gene match: 6. Germline-derived CDR1 and CDR2 are SGHNT and YENEEA. This CDR3 has 16 amino acids.

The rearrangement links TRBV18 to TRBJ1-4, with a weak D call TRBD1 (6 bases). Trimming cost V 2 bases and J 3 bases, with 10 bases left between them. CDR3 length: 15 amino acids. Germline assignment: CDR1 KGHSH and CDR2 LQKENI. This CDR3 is CASSPSQGPNEKLFF. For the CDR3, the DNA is TGTGCCAGCTCACCATCACAGGGACCTAATGAAAAACTGTTTTTT.

DNA of the CDR3: TGCGCCAGCAGAAAGATACCGGGACAGGGGGCACTGGATGAGCAGTTCTTC. Amino acid sequence: CASRKIPGQGALDEQFF. The V call is TRBV5-1, the J call TRBJ2-1; 12 bases map to TRBD1. This CDR3 contains 17 residues. Germline V gene lookup returns CDR1 SGHRS and CDR2 YFSETQ. The V segment lost 5 bases and the J segment 8 bases; nucleotides outside the gene matches: 14.

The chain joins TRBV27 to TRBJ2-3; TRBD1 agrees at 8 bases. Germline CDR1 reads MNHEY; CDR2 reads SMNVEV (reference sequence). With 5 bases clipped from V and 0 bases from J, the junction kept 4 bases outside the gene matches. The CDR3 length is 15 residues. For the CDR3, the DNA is TGTGCCAGCAGTCCAGGGGGCTTAAGCACAGATACGCAGTATTTT. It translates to CASSPGGLSTDTQYF.

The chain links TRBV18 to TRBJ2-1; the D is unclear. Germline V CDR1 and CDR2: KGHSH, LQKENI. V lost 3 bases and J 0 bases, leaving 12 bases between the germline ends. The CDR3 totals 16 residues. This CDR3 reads CASSPMHDSSYNEQFF. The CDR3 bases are TGTGCCAGCTCACCGATGCACGACTCCTCCTACAATGAGCAGTTCTTC.

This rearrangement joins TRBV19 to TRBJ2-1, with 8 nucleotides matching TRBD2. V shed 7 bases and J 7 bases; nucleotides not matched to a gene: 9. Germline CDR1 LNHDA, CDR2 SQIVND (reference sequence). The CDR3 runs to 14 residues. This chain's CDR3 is CASTPSGGVNEQFF. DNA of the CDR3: TGTGCCAGTACCCCCAGCGGGGGAGTAAATGAGCAGTTCTTC.

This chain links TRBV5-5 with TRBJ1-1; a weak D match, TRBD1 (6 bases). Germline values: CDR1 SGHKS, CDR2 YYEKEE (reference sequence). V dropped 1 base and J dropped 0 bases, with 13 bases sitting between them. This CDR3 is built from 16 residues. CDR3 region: CASSLSRGNMNTEAFF. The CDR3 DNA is TGTGCCAGCAGCTTGTCCAGGGGAAACATGAACACTGAAGCTTTCTTT.

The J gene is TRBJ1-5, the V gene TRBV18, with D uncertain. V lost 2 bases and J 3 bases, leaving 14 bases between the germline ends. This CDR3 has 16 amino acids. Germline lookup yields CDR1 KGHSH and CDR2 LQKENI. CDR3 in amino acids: CASSPEAGLVNQPQHF. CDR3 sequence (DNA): TGTGCCAGCTCACCAGAGGCGGGCCTAGTCAATCAGCCCCAGCATTTT.

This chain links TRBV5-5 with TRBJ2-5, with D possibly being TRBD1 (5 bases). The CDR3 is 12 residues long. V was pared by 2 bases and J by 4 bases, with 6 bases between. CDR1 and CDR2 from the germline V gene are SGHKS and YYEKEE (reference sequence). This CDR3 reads CASSFQGETQYF. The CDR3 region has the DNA TGTGCCAGCAGCTTCCAGGGAGAGACCCAGTACTTC. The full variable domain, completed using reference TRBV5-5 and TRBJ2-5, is DAGVTQSPTHLIKTRGQQVTLRCSPISGHKSVSWYQQVLGQGPQFIFQYYEKEERGRGNFPDRFSARQFPNYSSELNVNALLLGDSALYLCASSFQGETQYFGPGTRLLVL.

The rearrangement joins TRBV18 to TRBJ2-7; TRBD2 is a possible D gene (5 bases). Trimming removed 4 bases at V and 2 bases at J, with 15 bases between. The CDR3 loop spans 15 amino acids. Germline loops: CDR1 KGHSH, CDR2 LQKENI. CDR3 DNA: TGTGCCAGCTCACGACCCAGGACTGGTCCCTACGAGCAGTACTTC. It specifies CASSRPRTGPYEQYF. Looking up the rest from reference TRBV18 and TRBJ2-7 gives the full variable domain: NAGVMQNPRHLVRRRGQEARLRCSPMKGHSHVYWYRQLPEEGLKFMVYLQKENIIDESGMPKERFSAEFPKEGPSILRIQQVVRGDSAAYFCASSRPRTGPYEQYFGPGTRLTVT.

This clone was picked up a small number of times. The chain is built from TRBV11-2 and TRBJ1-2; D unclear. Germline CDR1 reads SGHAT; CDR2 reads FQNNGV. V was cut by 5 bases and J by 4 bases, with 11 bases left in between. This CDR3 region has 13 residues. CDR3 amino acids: CASSPLSGYGYTF. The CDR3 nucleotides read TGTGCCAGCAGCCCTCTCAGCGGCTATGGCTACACCTTC.

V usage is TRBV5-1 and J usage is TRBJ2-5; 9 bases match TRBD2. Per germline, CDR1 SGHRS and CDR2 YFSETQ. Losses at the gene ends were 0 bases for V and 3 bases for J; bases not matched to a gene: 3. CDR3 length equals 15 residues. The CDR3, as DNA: TGCGCCAGCAGCTTGGTGCCTAGCGGGAAAGAGACCCAGTACTTC. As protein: CASSLVPSGKETQYF.

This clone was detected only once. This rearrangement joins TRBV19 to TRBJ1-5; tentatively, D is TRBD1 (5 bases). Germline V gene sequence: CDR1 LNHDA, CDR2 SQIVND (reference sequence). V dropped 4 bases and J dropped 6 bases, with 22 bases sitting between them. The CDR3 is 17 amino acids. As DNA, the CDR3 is TGTGCCAGTAGTACCTCAGGACATTTCACAGGATTTCAGCCCCAGCATTTT. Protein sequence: CASSTSGHFTGFQPQHF.

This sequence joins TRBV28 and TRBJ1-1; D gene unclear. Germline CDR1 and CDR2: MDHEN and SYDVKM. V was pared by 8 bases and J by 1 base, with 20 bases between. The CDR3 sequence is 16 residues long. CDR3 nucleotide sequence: TGTGCCAGCCGGGGAGGTTACCTCCCGGAGAACACTGAAGCTTTCTTT. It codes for CASRGGYLPENTEAFF.

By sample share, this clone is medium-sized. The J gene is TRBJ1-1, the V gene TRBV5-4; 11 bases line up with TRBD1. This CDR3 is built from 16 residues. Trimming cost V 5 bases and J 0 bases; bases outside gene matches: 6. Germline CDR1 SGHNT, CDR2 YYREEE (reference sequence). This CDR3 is CASRFRDRGMNTEAFF. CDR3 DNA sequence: TGTGCCAGCAGGTTCAGGGACAGGGGGATGAACACTGAAGCTTTCTTT.

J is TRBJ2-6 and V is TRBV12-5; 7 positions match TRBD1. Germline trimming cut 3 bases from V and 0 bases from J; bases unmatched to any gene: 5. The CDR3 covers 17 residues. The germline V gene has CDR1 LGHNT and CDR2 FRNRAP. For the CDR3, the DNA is TGTGCTAGTGGTTTCAGACAGGGTGTCTCTGGGGCCAACGTCCTGACTTTC. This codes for CASGFRQGVSGANVLTF. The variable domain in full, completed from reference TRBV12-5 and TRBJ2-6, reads DARVTQTPRHKVTEMGQEVTMRCQPILGHNTVFWYRQTMMQGLELLAYFRNRAPLDDSGMPKDRFSAEMPDATLATLKIQPSEPRDSAVYFCASGFRQGVSGANVLTFGAGSRLTVL.

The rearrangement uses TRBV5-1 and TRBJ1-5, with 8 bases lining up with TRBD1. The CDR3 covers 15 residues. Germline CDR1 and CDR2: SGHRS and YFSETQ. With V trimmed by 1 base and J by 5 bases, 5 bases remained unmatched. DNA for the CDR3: TGCGCCAGCAGCTTGCAGGGGGCAAGGCATCAGCCCCAGCATTTT. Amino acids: CASSLQGARHQPQHF.

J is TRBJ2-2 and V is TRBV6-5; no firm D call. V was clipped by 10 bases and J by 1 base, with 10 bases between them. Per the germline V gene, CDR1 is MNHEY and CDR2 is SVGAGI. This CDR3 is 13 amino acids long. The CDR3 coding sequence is TGTGCCACCAAACCTATGAACACCGGGGAGCTGTTTTTT. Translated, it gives CATKPMNTGELFF.

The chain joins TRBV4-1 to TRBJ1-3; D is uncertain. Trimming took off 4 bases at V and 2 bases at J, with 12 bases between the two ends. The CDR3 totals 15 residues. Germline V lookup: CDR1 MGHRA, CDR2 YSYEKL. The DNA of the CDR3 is TGCGCCAGCAGCCCAAAGGCCGGGACTGGAAACACCATATATTTT. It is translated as CASSPKAGTGNTIYF.